The 32 T cell receptor beta chains below come from one sample, sequenced in a study of cytomegalovirus exposure and HLA in healthy donors. 13 Jbeta primers and 60 Vbeta primers were used for the PCR. Sequenced by immunoSEQ multiplex PCR; TCRdb stores in-frame clones only, minus some. The sample shows more than 150,000 clones, 65% to 85% of them seen only once. Sequenced sample: PBMCs. All receptors come from a woman in her twenties or thirties in good health and CMV-seropositive.

This sequence joins TRBV9 and TRBJ2-5, with 8 bases matching TRBD2. The CDR3 totals 16 residues. CDR1 SGDLS and CDR2 YYNGEE come from the germline V gene. Losses at the gene ends were 0 bases for V and 5 bases for J; bases not matched to a gene: 9. CDR3 loop: CASSVASGGAAETQYF. The DNA for the CDR3 is TGTGCCAGCAGCGTAGCGTCCGGGGGGGCCGCGGAGACCCAGTACTTC. The full variable domain, in which reference TRBV9 and TRBJ2-5 provide the parts outside the CDR3, is DSGVTQTPKHLITATGQRVTLRCSPRSGDLSVYWYQQSLDQGLQFLIQYYNGEERAKGNILERFSAQQFPDLHSELNLSSLELGDSALYFCASSVASGGAAETQYFGPGTRLLVL.

This chain uses TRBV10-1 with TRBJ2-1, with D possibly TRBD2 on 6 matching bases. Germline values: CDR1 WNHNN, CDR2 SYGVQD (reference sequence). The CDR3 covers 15 residues. The ends were cut back, 5 bases at V and 5 bases at J, with 16 bases in the middle. CDR3 loop: CASSRDFLTDNEQFF. The CDR3 DNA reads TGCGCCAGCAGTCGGGACTTCCTCACCGACAATGAGCAGTTCTTC.

CDR3 region: CASSGQGNTEAFF. As DNA, the CDR3 is TGTGCCAGCAGCGGTCAGGGGAACACTGAAGCTTTCTTT. V is TRBV14 and J is TRBJ1-1, with D perhaps matching TRBD1 (5 bases). The CDR3 runs 13 residues. V lost 5 bases and J 1 base, leaving 8 bases between the germline ends. Looked up from germline, CDR1 is SGHDN and CDR2 is FVKESK. Variable domain in full (rest from reference TRBV14 and TRBJ1-1): EAGVTQFPSHSVIEKGQTVTLRCDPISGHDNLYWYRRVMGKEIKFLLHFVKESKQDESGMPNNRFLAERTGGTYSTLKVQPAELEDSGVYFCASSGQGNTEAFFGQGTRLTVV.

This clone was counted a few times. The gene calls are TRBV5-4 and TRBJ2-4, with 11 bases lining up with TRBD2. Germline lookup yields CDR1 SGHNT and CDR2 YYREEE (reference sequence). The CDR3 has 18 amino acids. V was pared by 4 bases and J by 0 bases, with 9 bases of the junction left unmatched. The CDR3 DNA is TGTGCCAGCAGCCGCGGGGGGGGGACTAGCGGAGCCAAAAACATTCAGTACTTC. Its protein product is CASSRGGGTSGAKNIQYF.

The chain joins TRBV11-2 to TRBJ1-2, with D possibly matching TRBD1 (5 bases). The CDR3 consists of 15 residues. V lost 1 base and J 4 bases, leaving 13 bases between the germline ends. Per the germline V gene, CDR1 is SGHAT and CDR2 is FQNNGV. The CDR3 loop reads CASSLVRGLAYGYTF. The CDR3 DNA sequence: TGTGCCAGCAGCTTAGTCCGGGGGTTGGCCTATGGCTACACCTTC.

The chain combines TRBV19 with TRBJ2-1, with 8 bases fitting TRBD2. This CDR3 has 16 amino acids. Germline values: CDR1 LNHDA, CDR2 SQIVND (reference sequence). J was trimmed by 6 bases and V by 2 bases; bases with no gene match: 9. The CDR3 nucleotides are TGTGCCAGTAGTATAATGTCCGGACTAGCTAGCAATGAGCAGTTCTTC. Amino acids: CASSIMSGLASNEQFF.

This chain links TRBV7-3 with TRBJ2-2; 8 bases agree with TRBD2. The CDR3 is 16 amino acids. Per the germline V gene, CDR1 is SGHTA and CDR2 is FQGTGA. The ends lost 2 bases at V and 2 bases at J; junction bases unmatched: 4. As DNA, the CDR3 is TGTGCCAGCAGCTTAGCCGGGACTAGAAACACCGGGGAGCTGTTTTTT. Translating gives CASSLAGTRNTGELFF.

The chain uses TRBV27 and TRBJ2-7; TRBD1 agrees at 7 bases. This CDR3 is built from 14 residues. V gave up 3 bases and J gave up 3 bases; unmatched junction bases: 5. In germline, CDR1 is MNHEY, CDR2 SMNVEV (reference sequence). CDR3 protein: CASSLTGIDYEQYF. CDR3 DNA: TGTGCCAGCAGTTTGACAGGGATCGACTACGAGCAGTACTTC.

This sequence joins TRBV6-6 and TRBJ2-3; 10 bases are a match to TRBD2. The CDR3 sequence is 14 residues long. Germline trimming cut 6 bases from V and 1 base from J; bases unmatched to any gene: 1. Germline V gene lookup returns CDR1 MNHNY and CDR2 SVGAGI (reference sequence). The CDR3 coding sequence is TGTGCCAGCAGCCTAGCGGGGGGCACAGATACGCAGTATTTT. As protein: CASSLAGGTDTQYF.

The gene calls are TRBV27 and TRBJ2-2; tentatively, D is TRBD1 (6 bases). CDR3 length equals 16 residues. Germline V lookup: CDR1 MNHEY, CDR2 SMNVEV (reference sequence). V lost 5 bases and J lost 5, with 18 bases in between. In DNA, the CDR3 is TGTGCCAGCAGTAAGGGGCCTAGCAGGGGAACCGGGGAGCTGTTTTTT. This encodes CASSKGPSRGTGELFF.

V usage is TRBV19 and J usage is TRBJ1-1; weak D call: TRBD1 (5 bases). V lost 4 bases, J lost 5 bases, and 11 bases lay in between. Germline lookup yields CDR1 LNHDA and CDR2 SQIVND (reference sequence). The CDR3 sequence is 13 residues long. The CDR3 region has the DNA TGTGCCAGTAGTACATTAGGGGCGACTGAAGCTTTCTTT. Translated: CASSTLGATEAFF.

The chain couples TRBV5-6 to TRBJ1-2; D might be TRBD1 (6 bases). CDR3 length: 15 residues. V dropped 0 bases and J dropped 4 bases, with 13 bases sitting between them. Per germline, CDR1 SGHDT and CDR2 YYEEEE. Here the CDR3 DNA reads TGTGCCAGCAGCTTGGGTCCACAGGGTTTCTATGGCTACACCTTC. Its translation: CASSLGPQGFYGYTF.

The V and J genes are TRBV5-1 and TRBJ1-1; 8 nucleotides agree with TRBD1. The trim removed 2 bases at V and 8 bases at J, leaving 8 bases unmatched. The CDR3 length is 14 residues. In germline, CDR1 is SGHRS, CDR2 YFSETQ. CDR3 nucleotide sequence: TGCGCCAGCAGCTTAACCATCCGGACAGGGGAAGCTTTCTTT. This codes for CASSLTIRTGEAFF.

The CDR3 region has the DNA TGCGCCAGCAGCTTGAGTCGTGGACTAGCGGGGAGCGGAGGGGAGCTGTTTTTT. Protein product: CASSLSRGLAGSGGELFF. The gene calls are TRBV5-1 and TRBJ2-2; TRBD2 aligns across 12 bases. With V trimmed by 1 base and J by 8 bases, 12 bases remained unmatched. This CDR3 spans 18 amino acids. From germline, CDR1 is SGHRS and CDR2 YFSETQ.

This rearrangement joins TRBV2 to TRBJ1-4; the D is unclear. CDR1 and CDR2 from the germline V gene are SNHLY and FYNNEI. CDR3 length: 14 amino acids. The ends were cut back, 7 bases at V and 0 bases at J, with 9 bases in the middle. The CDR3 region is CASKEITTNEKLFF. The DNA for the CDR3 is TGTGCCAGCAAAGAGATCACAACTAATGAAAAACTGTTTTTT.

The chain couples TRBV5-4 to TRBJ2-6; D may be TRBD2 (6 bases). This CDR3 has 17 amino acids. The germline CDR1 and CDR2 sequences are SGHNT and YYREEE (reference sequence). V gave up 4 bases and J gave up 1 base, with 15 bases separating them. Here the CDR3 DNA reads TGTGCCAGCAGCCCGACAAGGAGGGTTTCTGGGGCCAACGTCCTGACTTTC. Translated: CASSPTRRVSGANVLTF.

Here the CDR3 reads CASSLGSGSTGELFF. The CDR3 nucleotides read TGTGCCAGCAGTCTCGGTAGCGGGAGCACCGGGGAGCTGTTTTTT. The chain employs TRBV25-1 and TRBJ2-2; 9 bases agree with TRBD2. The CDR3 covers 15 residues. With V trimmed by 5 bases and J by 4 bases, 5 bases remained unmatched. Germline V gives CDR1 MGHDK, CDR2 SYGVNS.

This chain connects TRBV7-6 to TRBJ1-3, with 9 bases fitting TRBD1. Germline assignment: CDR1 SGHVS and CDR2 FNYEAQ. Trimming took 3 bases from V and 3 from J; bases not matched to a gene: 12. This CDR3 has 18 amino acids. The CDR3: CASSLGPGQGWSGNTIYF. The CDR3 DNA sequence: TGTGCCAGCAGCTTGGGACCGGGACAGGGATGGAGTGGAAACACCATATATTTT.

V is TRBV18 and J is TRBJ2-7, with 7 bases fitting TRBD1. The germline CDR1 and CDR2 sequences are KGHSH and LQKENI. V shed 4 bases, J shed 6 bases, and the junction held 9 bases outside the gene matches. CDR3 length equals 14 residues. The CDR3 DNA is TGTGCCAGCTCACGTAAAACCGAGGGGGCCGAGCAGTACTTC. This translates into CASSRKTEGAEQYF.

This chain connects TRBV7-2 to TRBJ2-7, with a weak D call TRBD2 (8 bases). V lost 3 bases and J 4 bases, leaving 13 bases between the germline ends. From germline, CDR1 is SGHTA and CDR2 FQGNSA. The CDR3 runs 14 residues. The DNA for the CDR3 is TGTGCCAGCAGCTTGACAGGGACTAGTTACGAGCAGTACTTC. Translating it yields CASSLTGTSYEQYF.

There are a few counts of this clone. This rearrangement joins TRBV2 to TRBJ1-4; unclear D gene. Germline CDR1 is SNHLY and CDR2 is FYNNEI. The CDR3 is 15 residues long. Trimming took off 7 bases at V and 4 bases at J, with 16 bases between the two ends. The CDR3 loop reads CASTERQVNNEKLFF. The CDR3 DNA is TGTGCCAGCACCGAAAGGCAGGTTAATAATGAAAAACTGTTTTTT.

DNA of the CDR3: TGTGCCAGCTCACGGACAGGGAGGACGAGCACTGAAGCTTTCTTT. Translating it yields CASSRTGRTSTEAFF. The rearrangement joins TRBV18 to TRBJ1-1; TRBD1 agrees at 8 bases. Unmatched junction bases numbered 8, after V lost 4 bases and J lost 4 bases. The CDR3 is 15 residues long. Germline values: CDR1 KGHSH, CDR2 LQKENI.

The CDR3 coding sequence is TGTGCCAGCAGCACAAGGACTAGCGGGGGGGGGCGGGAGCAGTTCTTC. The encoded protein is CASSTRTSGGGREQFF. V gene TRBV5-6 combines with J gene TRBJ2-1; 15 positions match TRBD2. Germline CDR1 SGHDT, CDR2 YYEEEE. The CDR3 sequence is 16 residues long. The trim removed 4 bases at V and 10 bases at J, leaving 9 bases unmatched.

The V gene is TRBV4-1, the J gene TRBJ2-1, with 15 nucleotides matching TRBD2. The CDR3 length is 21 residues. Germline-derived CDR1 and CDR2 are MGHRA and YSYEKL. V lost 1 base to trimming and J lost 0 bases; unmatched junction nucleotides: 10. CDR3 loop: CASSQGPGLAGGYSSYNEQFF. CDR3 DNA sequence: TGCGCCAGCAGCCAAGGACCTGGACTAGCGGGGGGGTATAGCTCCTACAATGAGCAGTTCTTC.

This clone was observed a single time. The CDR3 sequence is CASGSGQGMETQYF. The CDR3 DNA reads TGTGCTAGTGGTTCGGGACAGGGGATGGAGACCCAGTACTTC. This rearrangement joins TRBV12-5 to TRBJ2-5; 10 bases align to TRBD1. Looked up from germline, CDR1 is LGHNT and CDR2 is FRNRAP. CDR3 length: 14 amino acids. The V and J ends lost 4 bases and 5 bases, in that order; junction bases with no gene match: 4.

The rearrangement uses TRBV6-5 and TRBJ1-5; no firm D call. The V end lost 0 bases, the J end lost 2 bases, and 11 bases lay between the germline ends. The CDR3 is 16 residues long. Germline V gene lookup returns CDR1 MNHEY and CDR2 SVGAGI. The CDR3 nucleotides are TGTGCCAGCAGTTACTCTTGGGTTGCGGGCAATCAGCCCCAGCATTTT. Encoded protein: CASSYSWVAGNQPQHF.

The rearrangement joins TRBV27 to TRBJ2-1; 14 bases align to TRBD2. This CDR3 is 17 amino acids long. Germline CDR1 reads MNHEY; CDR2 reads SMNVEV (reference sequence). J was trimmed by 5 bases and V by 2 bases; bases with no gene match: 5. CDR3 DNA: TGTGCCAGCAGTTTAGGGACTAGCGGGGGCCTTCACAATGAGCAGTTCTTC. The encoded protein is CASSLGTSGGLHNEQFF.

This clone was detected once. This chain connects TRBV14 to TRBJ1-4; D unclear. V was shortened by 0 bases and J by 8 bases, with 7 bases between the two germline ends. The CDR3 covers 13 residues. Germline lookup yields CDR1 SGHDN and CDR2 FVKESK. The CDR3 coding sequence is TGTGCCAGCAGCCAAGACCCAGTAGAAAAACTGTTTTTT. Amino acid sequence: CASSQDPVEKLFF.

About this clone itself: The missing conserved phenylalanine or tryptophan at the end of this CDR3 makes a read error likely. The chain links TRBV25-1 to TRBJ2-3; D is undetermined. Germline V lookup: CDR1 MGHDK, CDR2 SYGVNS. V was pared by 4 bases and J by 5 bases, with 10 bases between. This CDR3 has 13 residues. In nucleotides, the CDR3 is TGTGCCAGCAGTGGATTACGTGGAGATACGCAGTATCTT. It yields the protein CASSGLRGDTQYL.

The gene calls are TRBV6-4 and TRBJ1-2; perhaps TRBD1 as D (6 bases). The ends were cut back, 3 bases at V and 5 bases at J, with 13 bases in the middle. Germline lookup yields CDR1 MRHNA and CDR2 SNTAGT. The CDR3 is made up of 14 amino acids. The CDR3 sequence is CASSDRTDTYGYTF. The CDR3 DNA is TGTGCCAGCAGTGATCGGACAGACACTTATGGCTACACCTTC.

This clone showed up just a few times. This chain uses TRBV7-9 with TRBJ2-1, with D possibly matching TRBD1 (6 bases). V dropped 5 bases and J dropped 0 bases, with 14 bases sitting between them. The CDR3 is 16 amino acids. The germline CDR1 and CDR2 sequences are SEHNR and FQNEAQ (reference sequence). In nucleotides, the CDR3 is TGTGCCAGCAGCATCCCGGACAGTAGCTCCTACAATGAGCAGTTCTTC. This translates into CASSIPDSSSYNEQFF.

V usage is TRBV11-2 and J usage is TRBJ1-1; no clear D. Germline assignment: CDR1 SGHAT and CDR2 FQNNGV. The CDR3 covers 16 residues. Trimming removed 1 base from V and 3 bases from J, with 15 bases in between. The chain's CDR3 is CASSLGVGGIDTEAFF. For the CDR3, the DNA is TGTGCCAGCAGCTTAGGGGTAGGCGGGATTGACACTGAAGCTTTCTTT.